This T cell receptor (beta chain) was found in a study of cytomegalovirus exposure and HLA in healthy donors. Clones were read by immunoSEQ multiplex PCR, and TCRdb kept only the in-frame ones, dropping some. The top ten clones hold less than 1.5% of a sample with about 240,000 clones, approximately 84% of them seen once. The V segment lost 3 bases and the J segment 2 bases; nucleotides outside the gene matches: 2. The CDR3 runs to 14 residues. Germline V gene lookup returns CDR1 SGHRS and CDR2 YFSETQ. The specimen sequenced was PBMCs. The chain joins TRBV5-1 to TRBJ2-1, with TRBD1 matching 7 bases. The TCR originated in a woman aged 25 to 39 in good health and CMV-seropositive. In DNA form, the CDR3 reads TGCGCCAGCAGCTGGGACAGAGCCTACAATGAGCAGTTCTTC. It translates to CASSWDRAYNEQFF. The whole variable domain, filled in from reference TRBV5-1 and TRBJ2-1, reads KAGVTQTPRYLIKTRGQQVTLSCSPISGHRSVSWYQQTPGQGLQFLFEYFSETQRNKGNFPGRFSGRQFSNSRSEMNVSTLELGDSALYLCASSWDRAYNEQFFGPGTRLTVL.